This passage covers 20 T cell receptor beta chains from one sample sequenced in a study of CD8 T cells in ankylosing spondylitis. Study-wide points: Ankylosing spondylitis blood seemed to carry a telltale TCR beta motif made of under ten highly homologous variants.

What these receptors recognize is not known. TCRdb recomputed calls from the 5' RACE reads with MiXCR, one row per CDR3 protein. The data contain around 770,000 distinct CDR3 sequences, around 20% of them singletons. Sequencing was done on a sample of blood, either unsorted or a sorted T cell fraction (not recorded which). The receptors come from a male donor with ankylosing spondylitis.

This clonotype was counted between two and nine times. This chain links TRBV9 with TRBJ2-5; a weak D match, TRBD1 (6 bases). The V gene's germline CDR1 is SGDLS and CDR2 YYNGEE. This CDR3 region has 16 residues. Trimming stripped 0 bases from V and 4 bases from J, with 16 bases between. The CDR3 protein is CASSVVGEQGIETQYF. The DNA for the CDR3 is TGTGCCAGCAGCGTAGTGGGGGAGCAGGGGATAGAGACCCAGTACTTC. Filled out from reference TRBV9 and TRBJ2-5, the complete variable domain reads DSGVTQTPKHLITATGQRVTLRCSPRSGDLSVYWYQQSLDQGLQFLIQYYNGEERAKGNILERFSAQQFPDLHSELNLSSLELGDSALYFCASSVVGEQGIETQYFGPGTRLLVL.

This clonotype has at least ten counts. CDR3 nucleotides: TGTGCCAGCAGCTTGGCTGGCGGACGCACAGATACGCAGTATTTT. Encoded protein: CASSLAGGRTDTQYF. V and J are TRBV7-2 and TRBJ2-3, with D unclear. This CDR3 has 15 amino acids. Trimming removed 3 bases from V and 1 base from J, with 11 bases in between. Looked up from germline, CDR1 is SGHTA and CDR2 is FQGNSA.

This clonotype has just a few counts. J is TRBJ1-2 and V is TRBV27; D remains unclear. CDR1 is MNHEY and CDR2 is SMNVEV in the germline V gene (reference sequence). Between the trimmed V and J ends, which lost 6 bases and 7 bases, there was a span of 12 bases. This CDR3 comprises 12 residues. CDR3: CASRAVGSGYTF. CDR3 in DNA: TGTGCCAGCAGGGCCGTGGGTAGTGGCTACACCTTC.

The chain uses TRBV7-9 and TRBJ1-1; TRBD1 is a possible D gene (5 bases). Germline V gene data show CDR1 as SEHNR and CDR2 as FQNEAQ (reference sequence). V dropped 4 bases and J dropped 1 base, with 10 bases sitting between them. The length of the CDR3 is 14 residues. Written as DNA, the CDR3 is TGTGCCAGCAGCTCGGGACCGGCGAACACTGAAGCTTTCTTT. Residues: CASSSGPANTEAFF.

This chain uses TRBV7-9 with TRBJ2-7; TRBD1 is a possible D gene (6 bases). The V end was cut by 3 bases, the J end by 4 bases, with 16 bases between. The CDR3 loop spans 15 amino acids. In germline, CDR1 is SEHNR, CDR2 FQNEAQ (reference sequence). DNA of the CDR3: TGTGCCAGCAGCTTGGTCCGGACAGCTATTTACGAGCAGTACTTC. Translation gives CASSLVRTAIYEQYF.

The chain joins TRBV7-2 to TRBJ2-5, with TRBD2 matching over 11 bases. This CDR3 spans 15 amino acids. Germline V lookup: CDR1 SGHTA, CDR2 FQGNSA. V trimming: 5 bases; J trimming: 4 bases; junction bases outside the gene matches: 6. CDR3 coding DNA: TGTGCCAGCAGCAATAGCGGGAGGGATGGAGAGACCCAGTACTTC. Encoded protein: CASSNSGRDGETQYF.

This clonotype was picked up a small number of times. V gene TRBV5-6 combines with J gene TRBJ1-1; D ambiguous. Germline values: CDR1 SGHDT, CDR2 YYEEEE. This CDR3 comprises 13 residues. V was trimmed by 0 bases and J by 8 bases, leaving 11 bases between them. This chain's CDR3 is CASSLGAVREAFF. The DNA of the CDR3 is TGTGCCAGCAGCTTGGGGGCGGTACGCGAAGCTTTCTTT.

CDR3 region: CATSDSGDYYQETQYF. The CDR3 DNA reads as TGTGCCACCAGTGATTCCGGGGACTACTACCAAGAGACCCAGTACTTC. The chain combines TRBV24-1 with TRBJ2-5, with 7 bases matching TRBD2. V shed 2 bases and J 0 bases; nucleotides not matched to a gene: 5. The CDR3 sequence is 16 residues long. Germline V CDR1 and CDR2: KGHDR, SFDVKD.

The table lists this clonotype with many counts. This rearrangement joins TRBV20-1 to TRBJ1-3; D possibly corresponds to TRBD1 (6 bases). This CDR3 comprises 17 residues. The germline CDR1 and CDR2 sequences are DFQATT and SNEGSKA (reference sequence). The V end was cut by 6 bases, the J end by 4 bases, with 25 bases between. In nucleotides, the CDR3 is TGCAGTGCCCAGAGTAGTCTAAGGGGGGCAGGAGGAAACACCATATATTTT. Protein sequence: CSAQSSLRGAGGNTIYF.

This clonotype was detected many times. Written as DNA, the CDR3 is TGTGCCAGCAGTTTAAACCCCAGGATATCCCTGACTGAAGCTTTCTTT. Its translation: CASSLNPRISLTEAFF. V gene TRBV12-3 or TRBV12-4 combines with J gene TRBJ1-1; D is unresolved. The CDR3 runs 16 residues. With 2 bases removed from V and 5 bases from J, the gap between germline ends came to 18 bases.

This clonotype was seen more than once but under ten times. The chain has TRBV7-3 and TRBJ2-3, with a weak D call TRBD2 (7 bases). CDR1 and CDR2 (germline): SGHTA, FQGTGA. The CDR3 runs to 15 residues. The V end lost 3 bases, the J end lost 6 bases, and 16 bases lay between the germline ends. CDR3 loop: CASSFDGGQGDTQYF. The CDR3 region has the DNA TGTGCCAGCAGCTTTGACGGGGGGCAGGGGGATACGCAGTATTTT. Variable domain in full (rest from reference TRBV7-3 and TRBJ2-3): GAGVSQTPSNKVTEKGKYVELRCDPISGHTALYWYRQSLGQGPEFLIYFQGTGAADDSGLPNDRFFAVRPEGSVSTLKIQRTERGDSAVYLCASSFDGGQGDTQYFGPGTRLTVL.

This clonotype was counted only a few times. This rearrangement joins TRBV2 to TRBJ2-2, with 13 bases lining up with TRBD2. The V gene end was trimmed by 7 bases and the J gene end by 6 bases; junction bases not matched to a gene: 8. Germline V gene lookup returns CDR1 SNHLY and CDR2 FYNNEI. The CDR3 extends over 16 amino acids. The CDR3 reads CASTRGGLAGSGELFF. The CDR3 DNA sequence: TGTGCCAGCACCCGCGGGGGACTAGCGGGATCCGGGGAGCTGTTTTTT. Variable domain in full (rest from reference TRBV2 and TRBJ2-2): EPEVTQTPSHQVTQMGQEVILRCVPISNHLYFYWYRQILGQKVEFLVSFYNNEISEKSEIFDDQFSVERPDGSNFTLKIRSTKLEDSAMYFCASTRGGLAGSGELFFGEGSRLTVL.

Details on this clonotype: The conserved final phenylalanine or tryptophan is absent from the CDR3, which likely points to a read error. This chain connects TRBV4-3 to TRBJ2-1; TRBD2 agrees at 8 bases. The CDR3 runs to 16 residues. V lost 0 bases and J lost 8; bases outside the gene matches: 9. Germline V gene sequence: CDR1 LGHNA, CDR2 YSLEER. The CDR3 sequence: CASSQDTGRALDEQFL. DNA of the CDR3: TGCGCCAGCAGCCAAGATACCGGGAGGGCCTTGGATGAGCAGTTCCTC.

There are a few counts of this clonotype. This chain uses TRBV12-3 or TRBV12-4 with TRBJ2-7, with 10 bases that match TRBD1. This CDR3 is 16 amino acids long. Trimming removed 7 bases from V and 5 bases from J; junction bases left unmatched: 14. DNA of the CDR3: TGTGCCAGCACCTCCTTGGACAGGGGGTTCTGGGACGAGCAGTACTTC. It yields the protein CASTSLDRGFWDEQYF.

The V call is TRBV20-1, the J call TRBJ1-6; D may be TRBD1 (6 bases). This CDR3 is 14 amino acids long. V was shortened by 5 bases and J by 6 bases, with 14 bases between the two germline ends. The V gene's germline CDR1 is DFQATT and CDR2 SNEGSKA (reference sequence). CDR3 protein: CSAALKGGNSPLHF. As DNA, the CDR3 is TGCAGTGCTGCCCTCAAGGGGGGTAATTCACCCCTCCACTTT.

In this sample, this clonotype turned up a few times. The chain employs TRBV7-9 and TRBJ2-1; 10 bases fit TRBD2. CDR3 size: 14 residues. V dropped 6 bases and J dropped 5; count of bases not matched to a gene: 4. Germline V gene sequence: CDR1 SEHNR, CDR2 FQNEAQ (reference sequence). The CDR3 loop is CASSPSGGDNEQFF. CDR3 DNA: TGTGCCAGCAGTCCTAGCGGGGGAGACAATGAGCAGTTCTTC.

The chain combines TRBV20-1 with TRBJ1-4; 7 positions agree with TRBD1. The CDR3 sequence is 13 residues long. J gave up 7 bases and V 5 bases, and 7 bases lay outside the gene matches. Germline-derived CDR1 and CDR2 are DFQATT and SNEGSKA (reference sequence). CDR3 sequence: CSASTGSVEKLFF. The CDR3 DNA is TGCAGTGCTTCGACAGGGAGCGTTGAAAAACTGTTTTTT.

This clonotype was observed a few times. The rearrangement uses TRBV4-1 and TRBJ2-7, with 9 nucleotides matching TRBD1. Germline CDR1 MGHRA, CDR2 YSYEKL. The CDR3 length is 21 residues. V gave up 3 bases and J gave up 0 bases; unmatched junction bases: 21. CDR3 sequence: CASSQSRLQGASPIRSYEQYF. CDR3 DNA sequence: TGCGCCAGCAGCCAGAGCAGGCTACAGGGGGCAAGTCCAATCCGCTCCTACGAGCAGTACTTC.

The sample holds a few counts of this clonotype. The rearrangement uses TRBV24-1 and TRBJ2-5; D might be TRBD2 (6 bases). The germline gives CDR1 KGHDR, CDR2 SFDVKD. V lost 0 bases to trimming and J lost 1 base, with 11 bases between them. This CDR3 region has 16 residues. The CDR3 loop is CATSDLEFGGQETQYF. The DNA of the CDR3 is TGTGCCACCAGTGATTTGGAGTTCGGGGGCCAAGAGACCCAGTACTTC.

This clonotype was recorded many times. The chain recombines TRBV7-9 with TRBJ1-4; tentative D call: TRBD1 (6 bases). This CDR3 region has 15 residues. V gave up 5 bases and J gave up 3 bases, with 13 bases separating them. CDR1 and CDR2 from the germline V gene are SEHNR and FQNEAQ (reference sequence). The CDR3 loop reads CASSPGTGSNEKLFF. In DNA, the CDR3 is TGTGCCAGCAGCCCTGGAACAGGGTCTAATGAAAAACTGTTTTTT.